These 20 T cell receptor beta chains came from one sample sequenced in a study of OX40 agonist ivuxolimab in advanced cancers. Profiling relied on immunoSEQ multiplex PCR, and the TCRdb table lists in-frame clones only, not all of them. The data hold 50,000 to 70,000 clones, with about 83% observed a single time. The sequenced sample was CD4+ or CD8+ T cells sorted from blood, obtained in a trial of the OX40 agonist ivuxolimab. The receptors originated from an adult with an advanced solid tumor such as melanoma, head and neck, liver or kidney cancer.

The chain uses TRBV29-1 and TRBJ2-7, with 8 bases aligning to TRBD1. Germline CDR1 is SQVTM and CDR2 is ANQGSEA. The V gene end was trimmed by 5 bases and the J gene end by 5 bases; junction bases not matched to a gene: 5. CDR3 length: 12 amino acids. The DNA of the CDR3 is TGCAGCGTTAGACAGGGGTCCGACGAGCAGTACTTC. Translating it yields CSVRQGSDEQYF.

Here the CDR3 reads CASSQALAGGTDTQYF. The CDR3, as DNA: TGCGCCAGCAGCCAAGCCCTAGCGGGGGGCACAGATACGCAGTATTTT. V is TRBV4-1 and J is TRBJ2-3; 10 bases map to TRBD2. Germline lookup yields CDR1 MGHRA and CDR2 YSYEKL. CDR3 size: 16 residues. V gave up 1 base and J gave up 1 base; unmatched junction bases: 2.

This rearrangement joins TRBV6-6 to TRBJ2-5; perhaps TRBD1 as D (6 bases). The CDR3 consists of 13 residues. The V end was cut by 6 bases, the J end by 1 base, with 9 bases between. Looked up from germline, CDR1 is MNHNY and CDR2 is SVGAGI (reference sequence). The DNA for the CDR3 is TGTGCCAGCAGGACAGGAGTCCAAGAGACCCAGTACTTC. Translated: CASRTGVQETQYF.

The chain employs TRBV5-1 and TRBJ1-2; D possibly corresponds to TRBD1 (5 bases). Between the trimmed V and J ends, which lost 7 bases and 9 bases, there was a span of 22 bases. Germline V CDR1 and CDR2: SGHRS, YFSETQ. The CDR3 has 14 residues. CDR3 nucleotide sequence: TGCGCCAGCCGGGAGGGGCCAACGGATCAGAGCTACACCTTC. Translating gives CASREGPTDQSYTF.

This chain uses TRBV10-3 with TRBJ1-2, with D unclear. Deletions cut 2 bases from V and 7 bases from J, with 11 bases between. Germline V gives CDR1 ENHRY, CDR2 SYGVKD. The CDR3 totals 13 residues. The CDR3 region is CAISEVRGVGYTF. The CDR3 nucleotides are TGTGCCATCAGTGAGGTCCGGGGTGTTGGCTACACCTTC.

This chain connects TRBV5-4 to TRBJ2-5; 9 bases agree with TRBD1. The DNA end is a closer match to TRBJ2-7, so the J assignment may be wrong. This CDR3 has 14 residues. Germline V gene lookup returns CDR1 SGHNT and CDR2 YYREEE (reference sequence). The CDR3 spells CASSWGQGTYEQYF. The CDR3 coding sequence is TGTGCCAGCAGCTGGGGACAGGGTACCTACGAGCAGTACTTC.

This chain joins TRBV6-1 and TRBJ2-3; unclear D gene. The CDR3 totals 16 residues. Germline V gives CDR1 MNHNS, CDR2 SASEGT. Trimming cost V 1 base and J 0 bases, with 11 bases left between them. The CDR3 nucleotides are TGTGCCAGCAGTGAAGTCTGGGCAGGTAGCACAGATACGCAGTATTTT. Encoded protein: CASSEVWAGSTDTQYF.

This clone came up a few times. The chain is built from TRBV18 and TRBJ2-7, with TRBD2 matching over 14 bases. This CDR3 spans 17 amino acids. J lost 4 bases, V lost 4 bases, and 9 bases had no gene match. Looked up from germline, CDR1 is KGHSH and CDR2 is LQKENI. The CDR3 spells CASSLAGTSGSGYEQYF. DNA of the CDR3: TGTGCCAGCTCACTAGCCGGGACTAGCGGGAGTGGGTACGAGCAGTACTTC.

This clone was seen a handful of times. The CDR3 DNA sequence: TGTGCCATCAGTGAGCGGGCTAGCGGGGGATCCCAAGAGACCCAGTACTTC. This encodes CAISERASGGSQETQYF. The rearrangement uses TRBV10-3 and TRBJ2-5, with TRBD2 matching over 10 bases. Losses at the gene ends were 2 bases for V and 1 base for J; bases not matched to a gene: 7. This CDR3 region has 17 residues. Germline CDR1 reads ENHRY; CDR2 reads SYGVKD.

The chain recombines TRBV6-1 with TRBJ1-2; D is unclear. This CDR3 comprises 15 residues. V gave up 8 bases and J gave up 4 bases, with 20 bases separating them. Germline CDR1 is MNHNS and CDR2 is SASEGT. In DNA form, the CDR3 reads TGTGCCAGCTCCCTTGACCAGGTCGAAGGCTATGGCTACACCTTC. Translated: CASSLDQVEGYGYTF.

The J gene is TRBJ2-7, the V gene TRBV30, with D perhaps assigned TRBD1 or TRBD2 (5 bases each). Germline assignment: CDR1 GTSNPN and CDR2 SVGIG (reference sequence). The CDR3 length is 12 residues. V lost 2 bases to trimming and J lost 2 bases, with 7 bases between them. The CDR3 spells CAWSRGAYEQYF. The CDR3 DNA is TGTGCCTGGAGTAGAGGGGCCTACGAGCAGTACTTC.

The chain is built from TRBV4-1 and TRBJ2-5, with 8 positions matching TRBD1. Germline V lookup: CDR1 MGHRA, CDR2 YSYEKL. Trimming at V came to 1 base and at J to 5 bases, leaving 6 bases not matched to a gene. The CDR3 loop spans 15 amino acids. The chain's CDR3 is CASSQGGQGLETQYF. For the CDR3, the DNA is TGCGCCAGCAGCCAAGGAGGACAGGGTTTGGAGACCCAGTACTTC.

This chain joins TRBV10-3 and TRBJ2-7; D perhaps matches TRBD1 (6 bases). The CDR3 is 15 residues long. Germline V gives CDR1 ENHRY, CDR2 SYGVKD. V was trimmed by 0 bases and J by 2 bases, leaving 11 bases between them. The CDR3 sequence: CAISESRAGAYEQYF. For the CDR3, the DNA is TGTGCCATCAGTGAGTCCAGAGCAGGGGCCTACGAGCAGTACTTC.

The V and J genes are TRBV5-5 and TRBJ1-1; 7 positions match TRBD1. The germline V gene encodes CDR1 SGHKS and CDR2 YYEKEE (reference sequence). This CDR3 is built from 15 residues. V was pared by 4 bases and J by 0 bases, with 6 bases of the junction left unmatched. CDR3 protein: CASSSRGELNTEAFF. DNA of the CDR3: TGTGCCAGCAGCAGCAGGGGGGAGCTGAACACTGAAGCTTTCTTT.

This clone has a single count. V is TRBV10-1 and J is TRBJ2-1; 13 nucleotides line up with TRBD2. Unmatched junction bases numbered 6, after V lost 0 bases and J lost 7 bases. CDR1 is WNHNN and CDR2 is SYGVQD in the germline V gene (reference sequence). This CDR3 is 17 amino acids long. CDR3 DNA: TGCGCCAGCAGTGAGTCCGGGACTAGCGGGGAAATAAATGAGCAGTTCTTC. It encodes CASSESGTSGEINEQFF.

V gene TRBV2 combines with J gene TRBJ1-2, with 7 bases that match TRBD1. After removal of 4 bases from V and 8 bases from J, the junction contained 10 bases not matched to a gene. The length of the CDR3 is 14 residues. Germline V gene sequence: CDR1 SNHLY, CDR2 FYNNEI. The CDR3 region is CASSGRGRPEGYTF. The CDR3 DNA sequence: TGTGCCAGCAGTGGGAGGGGGCGACCGGAAGGCTACACCTTC.

The genes are TRBV18 and TRBJ2-1, with D perhaps matching TRBD1 (5 bases). The V end lost 6 bases, the J end lost 0 bases, and 12 bases lay between the germline ends. Germline V gene data show CDR1 as KGHSH and CDR2 as LQKENI. The CDR3 has 15 amino acids. The CDR3, as DNA: TGTGCCAGCTCGACCAGGGTCCTCTCCTACAATGAGCAGTTCTTC. It codes for CASSTRVLSYNEQFF.

For the CDR3, the DNA is TGTGCCAGCAGTTACCCATCTAGCGCACACAATGAGCAGTTCTTC. This gives the protein CASSYPSSAHNEQFF. The chain links TRBV6-6 to TRBJ2-1; D possibly corresponds to TRBD2 (6 bases). The CDR3 length is 15 residues. Germline values: CDR1 MNHNY, CDR2 SVGAGI (reference sequence). V was shortened by 2 bases and J by 5 bases, with 13 bases between the two germline ends.

The rearrangement uses TRBV2 and TRBJ2-2, with D possibly being TRBD2 (5 bases). V was clipped by 8 bases and J by 2 bases, with 18 bases between them. The CDR3 length is 16 residues. Germline V CDR1 and CDR2: SNHLY, FYNNEI. The CDR3 coding sequence is TGTGCCAGCGAGGCGGTCGGAGGAGGAAACACCGGGGAGCTGTTTTTT. Its translation: CASEAVGGGNTGELFF.

This sequence joins TRBV5-1 and TRBJ1-1; D remains unclear. The CDR3 sequence is 13 residues long. V dropped 6 bases and J dropped 4 bases, with 13 bases sitting between them. In germline, CDR1 is SGHRS, CDR2 YFSETQ. The CDR3 is CASTPRGITEAFF. The CDR3 DNA is TGCGCCAGCACCCCGAGAGGGATCACTGAAGCTTTCTTT.